This T cell receptor beta chain was recovered during a study of shared clonotypes between healthy human individuals. Whole-study context: The plates for each donor numbered three CD4 naive, three CD4 memory, two CD8 naive and one CD8 memory.

Methods used by the authors: Junction-only sequences without quality scores came from ImmunoSEQ, so filtering differed. Assay used: immunoSEQ multiplex PCR; TCRdb lists only in-frame clones, some missing. D and trimming come from the DNA, and the V and J calls and clone size come from that table. The sample gives about 1 million clones, approximately 78% of which show up once; approximately 0.5% is in the top ten. Note on this clone: The target antigen is unknown.

Trimming took off 0 bases at V and 11 bases at J, with 8 bases between the two ends. Germline lookup yields CDR1 SGHAT and CDR2 FQNNGV. The CDR3 consists of 12 residues. Broader study findings: Rarefaction analysis demonstrated incomplete sorted-subset sequencing notwithstanding large depth.

The sequenced material came from memory CD4+ T cells from PBMCs. The subset: CD45RA-negative fraction. The rearrangement links TRBV11-2 to TRBJ1-5, with D hard to call. This clonotype originated in a young man in good health. Some clones in this sample may be carry-over from other donors' samples. The CDR3 DNA reads as TGTGCCAGCAGCTTAGACGGTTTTTCCCAGCATTTT. Translated: CASSLDGFSQHF.